What follows are 23 T cell receptor beta chains derived from one specimen sequenced in a study of CXCR3-negative and CXCR3-positive naive CD8 T cells (dated by TCRdb to between 2017 and 2020). The sequencer was a NextSeq 550. The Human TCR Profiling Kit (MiLaboratory) was used to make UMI-labeled 5' RACE TRB cDNA libraries. With the reads reprocessed by TCRdb, a single entry stands for each CDR3 protein sequence and no DNA is reported. This sample's listing comprises about 6,700 distinct CDR3 sequences. The top ten clonotypes cover around 0.98% of the sample. Sequencing used naive CXCR3- CD8+ T cells from blood. The cell subset or site label here, explained by the study, means: CD45RO-CCR7+CD27+CD95- naive CD8+ T cells lacking CXCR3 (TNR3-). The receptors stem from a human donor in good health. Some clones in this sample may be carry-over from other donors' samples.

This clonotype counts as medium-sized (0.01 to 0.1%) by frequency. V usage is TRBV6-2 or TRBV6-3 and J usage is TRBJ1-1; the TRBD1 assignment by TCRdb is unverifiable without DNA. The germline V gene encodes CDR1 MNHEY and CDR2 SVGEGT. The CDR3 consists of 17 residues. CDR3: CASSYNRDRGLNTEAFF.

This clonotype is called medium-sized based on its frequency. This chain joins TRBV12-3 or TRBV12-4 and TRBJ1-2; TCRdb indicates TRBD1, and absent DNA this call remains unverified. The CDR3 loop spans 14 amino acids. This CDR3 is CARDGAPLVGGYTF.

Judged by frequency, this clonotype is medium-sized. The V call is TRBV20-1, the J call TRBJ2-1. This CDR3 has 14 amino acids. CDR1 and CDR2 (germline): DFQATT, SNEGSKA (reference sequence). This CDR3 is CSANSGYSYNEQFF.

This chain uses TRBV20-1 with TRBJ2-2; TCRdb designates TRBD1, a call that cannot be tested without DNA. The CDR3 sequence is 13 residues long. Per the germline V gene, CDR1 is DFQATT and CDR2 is SNEGSKA (reference sequence). The CDR3 reads CSARDGGPGELFF.

This clonotype shows up as medium-sized by frequency. This chain uses TRBV2 with TRBJ1-1. The CDR3 totals 15 residues. From germline, CDR1 is SNHLY and CDR2 FYNNEI. The CDR3 region is CASSLTYYEDTEAFF.

The chain combines TRBV6-2 or TRBV6-3 with TRBJ2-7; TCRdb gives TRBD1 as the D gene, but with no DNA this cannot be confirmed. Germline V gives CDR1 MNHEY, CDR2 SVGEGT. The CDR3 has 13 residues. The CDR3: CATGDAGGYEQYF.

This clonotype is classed as medium-sized by frequency. The chain couples TRBV6-2 or TRBV6-3 to TRBJ2-1; the D gene TCRdb calls, TRBD1, cannot be checked with no DNA. Per germline, CDR1 MNHEY and CDR2 SVGEGT. The CDR3 covers 15 residues. The CDR3 is CASSATAPTYNEQFF.

The rearrangement joins TRBV10-3 to TRBJ2-6; TCRdb's D call of TRBD2 is untestable without DNA. CDR1 and CDR2 from the germline V gene are ENHRY and SYGVKD. The CDR3 is made up of 15 amino acids. The CDR3 reads CAVNLGLSGANVLTF.

The rearrangement uses TRBV6-5 and TRBJ1-1; TCRdb gives TRBD1 as the D gene, but with no DNA this cannot be confirmed. This CDR3 has 14 amino acids. CDR1 MNHEY and CDR2 SVGAGI come from the germline V gene. The CDR3 reads CASSTYPGQEEAFF.

The V call is TRBV11-3, the J call TRBJ2-2; there is no DNA to check the TCRdb D call of TRBD2. Germline loops: CDR1 SGHNT, CDR2 YENEEA. The CDR3 loop spans 18 amino acids. CDR3 residues: CASAKGGLAGANTGELFF.

Judged by frequency, this clonotype is medium-sized. The chain joins TRBV20-1 to TRBJ2-1; the TCRdb call, TRBD1, lacks DNA for checking. The CDR3 is 14 residues long. The V gene's germline CDR1 is DFQATT and CDR2 SNEGSKA (reference sequence). CDR3 protein: CSAADIGGYNEQFF.

The chain employs TRBV3-1 and TRBJ2-3; checking the TCRdb D call of TRBD2 is not possible without DNA. CDR1 is LGHDT and CDR2 is YNNKEL in the germline V gene (reference sequence). This CDR3 is 19 amino acids long. The CDR3 loop reads CASSQDVGTSGEATDTQYF.

V and J are TRBV7-2 and TRBJ1-1; checking the TCRdb D call of TRBD1 is not possible without DNA. Germline CDR1 is SGHTA and CDR2 is FQGNSA. The CDR3 is 17 residues long. The CDR3: CASSLHNPHRIDTEAFF.

The chain uses TRBV9 and TRBJ2-2; the TCRdb call, TRBD1, lacks DNA for checking. Germline values: CDR1 SGDLS, CDR2 YYNGEE. The CDR3 length is 16 residues. The CDR3 sequence: CASSPRTGMNTGELFF.

This clonotype is called medium-sized based on its frequency. V and J are TRBV12-3 or TRBV12-4 and TRBJ1-1; TCRdb selects TRBD1, and the lack of DNA leaves this call unchecked. The CDR3 spans 15 residues. The CDR3 protein is CASSFGQGRPAGAFF.

This chain uses TRBV5-1 with TRBJ2-3; there is no DNA to check the TCRdb D call of TRBD1. The CDR3 has 14 residues. Germline-derived CDR1 and CDR2 are SGHRS and YFSETQ. The CDR3 is CASSPGQGTDTQYF.

This rearrangement joins TRBV12-3 or TRBV12-4 to TRBJ2-3; TCRdb lists TRBD2, though no DNA is available to test this call. The CDR3 spans 14 residues. The CDR3 sequence is CASSVAGPTDTQYF.

This sequence joins TRBV20-1 and TRBJ1-1. This CDR3 region has 14 residues. Germline V CDR1 and CDR2: DFQATT, SNEGSKA (reference sequence). The CDR3 region is CSARTPNPTSEAFF.

The chain combines TRBV7-9 with TRBJ2-3; the TCRdb D gene call, TRBD1, has no DNA to confirm it. This CDR3 comprises 16 residues. The V gene's germline CDR1 is SEHNR and CDR2 FQNEAQ (reference sequence). The CDR3 spells CASSPPGDEGPDTQYF. Using reference TRBV7-9 and TRBJ2-3 for the parts outside the CDR3, the full variable domain is DTGVSQNPRHKITKRGQNVTFRCDPISEHNRLYWYRQTLGQGPEFLTYFQNEAQLEKSRLLSDRFSAERPKGSFSTLEIQRTEQGDSAMYLCASSPPGDEGPDTQYFGPGTRLTVL.

This clonotype is deemed medium-sized by its frequency. CDR3 amino acids: CASSDPGQGRTEAFF. The chain links TRBV12-3 or TRBV12-4 to TRBJ1-1; the TCRdb call, TRBD1, lacks DNA for checking. The CDR3 sequence is 15 residues long.

This clonotype registers medium-sized (0.01 to 0.1%) by frequency. The chain employs TRBV5-1 and TRBJ1-1. The CDR3 contains 13 residues. CDR1 and CDR2 (germline): SGHRS, YFSETQ. CDR3 protein: CASSHAIYTEAFF.

The CDR3 reads CASSLGGLAPYEQYF. The chain recombines TRBV7-2 with TRBJ2-7; there is no DNA to check the TCRdb D call of TRBD2. Per germline, CDR1 SGHTA and CDR2 FQGNSA. The CDR3 contains 15 residues.

According to its frequency, this clonotype is medium-sized. The chain joins TRBV5-1 to TRBJ1-1. The CDR3 sequence is 15 residues long. Germline-derived CDR1 and CDR2 are SGHRS and YFSETQ. The CDR3 loop is CASSLEIYGNTEAFF.